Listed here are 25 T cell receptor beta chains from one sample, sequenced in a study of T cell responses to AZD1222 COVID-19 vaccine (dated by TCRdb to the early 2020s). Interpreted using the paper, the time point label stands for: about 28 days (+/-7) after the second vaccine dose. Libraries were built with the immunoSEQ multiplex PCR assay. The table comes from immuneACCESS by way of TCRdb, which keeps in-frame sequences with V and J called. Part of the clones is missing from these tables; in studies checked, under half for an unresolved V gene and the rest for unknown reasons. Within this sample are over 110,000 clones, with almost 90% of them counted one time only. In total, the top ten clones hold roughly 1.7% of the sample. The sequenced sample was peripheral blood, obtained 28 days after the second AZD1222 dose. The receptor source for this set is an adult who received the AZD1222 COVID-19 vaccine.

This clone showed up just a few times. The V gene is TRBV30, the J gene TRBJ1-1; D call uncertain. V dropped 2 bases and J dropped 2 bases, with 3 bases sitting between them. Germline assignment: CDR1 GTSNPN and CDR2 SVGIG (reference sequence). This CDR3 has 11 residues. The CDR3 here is CAWSHNTEAFF. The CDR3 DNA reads TGTGCCTGGAGTCATAACACTGAAGCTTTCTTT. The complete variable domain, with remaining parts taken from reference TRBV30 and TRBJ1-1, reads SQTIHQWPATLVQPVGSPLSLECTVEGTSNPNLYWYRQAAGRGLQLLFYSVGIGQISSEVPQNLSASRPQDRQFILSSKKLLLSDSGFYLCAWSHNTEAFFGQGTRLTVV.

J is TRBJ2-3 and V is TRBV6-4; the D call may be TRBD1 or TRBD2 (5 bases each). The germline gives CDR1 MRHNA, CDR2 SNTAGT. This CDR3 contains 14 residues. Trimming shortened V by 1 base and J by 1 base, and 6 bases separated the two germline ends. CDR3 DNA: TGTGCCAGCAGTGACTTGGGACGCACAGATACGCAGTATTTT. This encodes CASSDLGRTDTQYF.

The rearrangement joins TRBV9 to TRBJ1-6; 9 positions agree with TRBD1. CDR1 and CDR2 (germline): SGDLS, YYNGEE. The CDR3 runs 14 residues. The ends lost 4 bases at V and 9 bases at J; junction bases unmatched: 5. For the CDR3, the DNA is TGTGCCAGCAGCCCATGGACAGGGGTTTCACCCCTCCACTTT. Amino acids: CASSPWTGVSPLHF.

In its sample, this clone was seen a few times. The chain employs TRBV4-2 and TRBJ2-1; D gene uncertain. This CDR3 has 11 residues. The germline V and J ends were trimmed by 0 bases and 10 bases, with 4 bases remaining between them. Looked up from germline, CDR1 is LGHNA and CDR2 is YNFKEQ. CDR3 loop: CASSQDGEQFF. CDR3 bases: TGTGCCAGCAGCCAAGACGGGGAGCAGTTCTTC.

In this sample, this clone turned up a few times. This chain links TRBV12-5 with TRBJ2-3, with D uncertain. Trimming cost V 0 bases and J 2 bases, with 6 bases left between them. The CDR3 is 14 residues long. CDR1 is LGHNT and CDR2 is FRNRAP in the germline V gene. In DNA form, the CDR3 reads TGTGCTAGTGGTTTGGTCGGCTCCACAGATACGCAGTATTTT. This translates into CASGLVGSTDTQYF.

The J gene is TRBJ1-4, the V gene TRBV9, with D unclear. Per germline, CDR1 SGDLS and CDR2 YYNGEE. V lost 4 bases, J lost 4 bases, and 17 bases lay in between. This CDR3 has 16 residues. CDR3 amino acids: CASSLESEGLNEKLFF. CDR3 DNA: TGTGCCAGCAGCTTAGAAAGTGAAGGCCTTAATGAAAAACTGTTTTTT.

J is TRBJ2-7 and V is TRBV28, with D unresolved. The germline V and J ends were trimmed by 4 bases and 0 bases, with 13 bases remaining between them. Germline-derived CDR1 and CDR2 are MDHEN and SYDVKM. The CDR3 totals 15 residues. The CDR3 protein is CASSSGSASSYEQYF. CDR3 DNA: TGTGCCAGCAGTTCCGGGTCTGCTAGCTCCTACGAGCAGTACTTC.

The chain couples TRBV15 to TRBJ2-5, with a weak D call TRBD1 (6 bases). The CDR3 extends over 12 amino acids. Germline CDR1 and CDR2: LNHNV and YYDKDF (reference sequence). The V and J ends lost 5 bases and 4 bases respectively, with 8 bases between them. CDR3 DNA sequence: TGTGCCACCAGCCTACAGGGAGAGACCCAGTACTTC. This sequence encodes CATSLQGETQYF.

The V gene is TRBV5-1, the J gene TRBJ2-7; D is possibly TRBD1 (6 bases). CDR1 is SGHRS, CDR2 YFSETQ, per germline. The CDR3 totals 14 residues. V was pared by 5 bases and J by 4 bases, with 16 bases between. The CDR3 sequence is CASSEQGQQYEQYF. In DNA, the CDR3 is TGCGCCAGCAGTGAACAGGGACAACAATACGAGCAGTACTTC.

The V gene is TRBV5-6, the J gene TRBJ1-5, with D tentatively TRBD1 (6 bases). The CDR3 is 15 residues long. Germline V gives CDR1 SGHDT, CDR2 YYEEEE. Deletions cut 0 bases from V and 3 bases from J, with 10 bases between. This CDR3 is CASSLVGASNQPQHF. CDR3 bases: TGTGCCAGCAGCTTGGTGGGGGCCTCCAATCAGCCCCAGCATTTT.

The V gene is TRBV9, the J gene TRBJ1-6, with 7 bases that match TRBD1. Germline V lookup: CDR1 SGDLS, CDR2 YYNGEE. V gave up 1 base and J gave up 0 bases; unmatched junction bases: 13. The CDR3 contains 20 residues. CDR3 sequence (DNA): TGTGCCAGCAGCGTAAAGGGTGAGGGGGCAGCTCTCTCCTATAATTCACCCCTCCACTTT. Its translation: CASSVKGEGAALSYNSPLHF. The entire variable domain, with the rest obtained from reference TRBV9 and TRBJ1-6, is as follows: DSGVTQTPKHLITATGQRVTLRCSPRSGDLSVYWYQQSLDQGLQFLIQYYNGEERAKGNILERFSAQQFPDLHSELNLSSLELGDSALYFCASSVKGEGAALSYNSPLHFGNGTRLTVT.

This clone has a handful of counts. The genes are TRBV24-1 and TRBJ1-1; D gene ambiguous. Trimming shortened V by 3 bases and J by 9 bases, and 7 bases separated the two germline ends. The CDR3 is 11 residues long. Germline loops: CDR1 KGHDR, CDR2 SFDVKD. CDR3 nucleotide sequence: TGTGCCACCAGTGATGGATCGAAAGCTTTCTTT. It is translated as CATSDGSKAFF.

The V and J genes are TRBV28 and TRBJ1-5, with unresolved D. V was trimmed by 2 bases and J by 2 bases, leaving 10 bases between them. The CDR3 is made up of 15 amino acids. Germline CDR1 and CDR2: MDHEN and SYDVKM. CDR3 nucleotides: TGTGCCAGCAGTTTACACGTACTTGGCAATCAGCCCCAGCATTTT. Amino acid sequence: CASSLHVLGNQPQHF.

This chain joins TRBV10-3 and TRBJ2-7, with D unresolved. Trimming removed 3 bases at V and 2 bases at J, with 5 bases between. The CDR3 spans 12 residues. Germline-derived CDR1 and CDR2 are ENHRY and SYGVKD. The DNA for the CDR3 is TGTGCCATCAGTGACGGTACCTACGAGCAGTACTTC. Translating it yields CAISDGTYEQYF.

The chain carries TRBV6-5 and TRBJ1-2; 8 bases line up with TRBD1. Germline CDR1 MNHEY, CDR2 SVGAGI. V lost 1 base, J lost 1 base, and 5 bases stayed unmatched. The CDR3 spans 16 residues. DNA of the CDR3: TGTGCCAGCAGTTACTTCTTAACAGGGGGTAACTATGGCTACACCTTC. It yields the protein CASSYFLTGGNYGYTF.

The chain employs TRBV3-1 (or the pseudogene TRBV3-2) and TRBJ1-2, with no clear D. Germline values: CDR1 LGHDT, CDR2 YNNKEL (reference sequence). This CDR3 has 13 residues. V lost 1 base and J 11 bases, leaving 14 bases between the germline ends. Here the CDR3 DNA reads TGTGCCAGCAGCCAAGGAGGGATGGGAGGATACACCTTC. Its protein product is CASSQGGMGGYTF.

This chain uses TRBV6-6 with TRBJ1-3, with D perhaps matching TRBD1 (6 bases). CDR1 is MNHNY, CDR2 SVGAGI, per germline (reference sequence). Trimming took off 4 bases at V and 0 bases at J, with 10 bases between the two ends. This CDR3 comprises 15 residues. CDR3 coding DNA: TGTGCCAGCAGTTTCAGGGGCTCCTCTGGAAACACCATATATTTT. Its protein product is CASSFRGSSGNTIYF.

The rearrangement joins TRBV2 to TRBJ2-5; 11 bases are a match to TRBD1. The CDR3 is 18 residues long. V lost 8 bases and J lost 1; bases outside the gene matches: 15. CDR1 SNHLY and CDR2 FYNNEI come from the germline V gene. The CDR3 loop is CASHRTGGAGGLQETQYF. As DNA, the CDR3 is TGTGCCAGCCACAGGACAGGGGGCGCGGGGGGGCTCCAAGAGACCCAGTACTTC. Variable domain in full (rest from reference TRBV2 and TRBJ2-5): EPEVTQTPSHQVTQMGQEVILRCVPISNHLYFYWYRQILGQKVEFLVSFYNNEISEKSEIFDDQFSVERPDGSNFTLKIRSTKLEDSAMYFCASHRTGGAGGLQETQYFGPGTRLLVL.

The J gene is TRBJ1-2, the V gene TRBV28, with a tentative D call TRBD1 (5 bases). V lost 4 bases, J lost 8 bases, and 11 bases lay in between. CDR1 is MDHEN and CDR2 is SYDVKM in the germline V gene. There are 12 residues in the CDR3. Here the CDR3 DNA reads TGTGCCAGCAGTTGGGGCGATTGGGGCTACACCTTC. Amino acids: CASSWGDWGYTF.

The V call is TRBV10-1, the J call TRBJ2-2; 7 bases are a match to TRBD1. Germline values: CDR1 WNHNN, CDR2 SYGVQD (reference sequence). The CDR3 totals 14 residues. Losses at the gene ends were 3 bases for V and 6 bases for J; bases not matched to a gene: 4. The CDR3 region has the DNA TGCGCCAGCAGTGAAGTAGGGGGCCCCGGGGAGCTGTTTTTT. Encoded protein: CASSEVGGPGELFF.

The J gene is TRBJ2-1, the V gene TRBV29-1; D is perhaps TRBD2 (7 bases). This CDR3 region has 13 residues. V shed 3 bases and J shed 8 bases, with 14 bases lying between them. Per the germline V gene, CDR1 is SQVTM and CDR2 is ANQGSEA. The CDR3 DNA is TGCAGCGTTGAGCGGGGGCTGGTCGATGAGCAGTTCTTC. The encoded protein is CSVERGLVDEQFF.

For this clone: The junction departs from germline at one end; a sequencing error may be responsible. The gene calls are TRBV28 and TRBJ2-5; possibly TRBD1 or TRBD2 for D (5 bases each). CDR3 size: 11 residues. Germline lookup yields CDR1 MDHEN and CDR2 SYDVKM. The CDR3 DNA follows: TGTGCCAGCAGTTTACGGGACCTCACTAACTTC. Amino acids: CASSLRDLTNF.

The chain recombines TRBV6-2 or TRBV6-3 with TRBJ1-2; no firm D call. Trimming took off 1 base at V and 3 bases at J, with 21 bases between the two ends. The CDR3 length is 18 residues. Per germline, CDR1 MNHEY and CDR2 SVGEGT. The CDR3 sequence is CASSYFMGFGLFDYGYTF. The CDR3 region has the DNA TGTGCCAGCAGTTACTTCATGGGGTTTGGTCTCTTCGACTATGGCTACACCTTC.

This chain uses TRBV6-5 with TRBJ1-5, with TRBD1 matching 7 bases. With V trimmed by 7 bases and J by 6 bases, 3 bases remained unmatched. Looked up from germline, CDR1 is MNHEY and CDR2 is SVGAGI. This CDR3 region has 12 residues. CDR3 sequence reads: CASKNRGQPQHF. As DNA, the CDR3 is TGTGCCAGCAAAAACAGGGGTCAGCCCCAGCATTTT.

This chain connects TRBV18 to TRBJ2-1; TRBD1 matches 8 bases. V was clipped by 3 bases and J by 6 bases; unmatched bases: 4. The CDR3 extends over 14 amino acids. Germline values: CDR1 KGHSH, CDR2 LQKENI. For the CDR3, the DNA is TGTGCCAGCTCACCCGGGACAGGAGGCAATGAGCAGTTCTTC. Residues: CASSPGTGGNEQFF.